The 3 T cell receptor beta chains below all came from one sample that was sequenced in a study of T-cell memory formation after mild COVID-19. MiXCR, run by TCRdb on the 5' RACE reads, gives a single entry per CDR3 protein. The sample holds fewer than 650,000 distinct CDR3 sequences; roughly a fifth are singletons and the top ten take under 8.5%. The sample was PBMCs or a T cell subset sorted from them (not recorded which). These receptors originate from an adult woman who had mild COVID-19 (a few samples of this study predate the infection). Cell type and time point are not known.

The chain recombines TRBV27 with TRBJ1-1; tentative D call: TRBD1 (5 bases). CDR3 length: 13 residues. Germline CDR1 reads MNHEY; CDR2 reads SMNVEV (reference sequence). The germline V and J ends were trimmed by 5 bases and 11 bases, with 18 bases remaining between them. CDR3: CASSTLLGRLAFF. The CDR3 coding sequence is TGTGCCAGCAGTACCCTGTTGGGGCGGCTGGCTTTCTTT.

The chain links TRBV3-1 to TRBJ2-7; D is uncertain. CDR3 length equals 15 residues. Trimming stripped 0 bases from V and 6 bases from J, with 15 bases between. CDR1 and CDR2 from the germline V gene are LGHDT and YNNKEL (reference sequence). The CDR3: CASSQEGVRPPEQYF. As DNA, the CDR3 is TGTGCCAGCAGCCAAGAGGGCGTTAGACCCCCCGAGCAGTACTTC.

The V and J genes are TRBV12-3 or TRBV12-4 and TRBJ2-1, with 8 bases lining up with TRBD2. The V segment lost 2 bases and the J segment 3 bases; nucleotides outside the gene matches: 9. There are 17 residues in the CDR3. CDR3 coding DNA: TGTGCCAGCAGTTTAAGCCCCCCTAGCGGGTTCTACAATGAGCAGTTCTTC. As protein: CASSLSPPSGFYNEQFF.